The present entry profiles one T cell receptor beta chain with its context. It has no known antigen specificity. No qualities accompany the bases; no much larger clone lies one base away. CDR1 SGHRS and CDR2 YFSETQ are derived from the germline V gene. From cysteine to phenylalanine, the CDR3 is 13 amino acids long. The CDR3 DNA has 39 bases and is translated from base 1. V is clipped by 1 base and J by 2 bases, and the sequence between their germline boundaries is 7 bases long. This sample was included in a study of identifying expanded T cells in peripheral blood (dated by TCRdb to between 2018 and 2020). About the full investigation: Technical replicates were generated by sequencing separate aliquots of the same genomic DNA pool, and four replicates were compared pairwise. Beyond this particular receptor, the publication reports: Between technical replicates the binomial model flagged roughly 1.2 differentially abundant clones, whereas over roughly 2 weeks the binomial model flagged about 15 and over approximately four weeks around 20. The authors expected that over much longer intervals, such as months to years, biological variance in healthy repertoires might increase even further. Variance in clone template counts between roughly two-week samples significantly increased with total template count across all healthy donors. Both the number of clones called differentially abundant and the false-positive rate were significantly reduced by the beta-binomial model across all healthy-donor time intervals.

TCRbeta CDR3 regions were profiled by bias-controlled multiplex PCR amplification of genomic DNA with the immunoSEQ Assay. For the original study's pipeline: The absolute abundance of each unique TCRbeta CDR3 region was quantified after sequences were collapsed and filtered. Differential abundance was assessed using a binomial (Fisher-equivalent) model and a beta-binomial model in which time-dependent variance fitted from healthy donors was added. Clones with fewer than 5 combined templates were excluded, and clones with Benjamini-Hochberg FDR below 0.01 were called differentially abundant. Beta-binomial variance was modeled as a function of total template count across the two samples using the form v = (b*log(k)+a)^2. This immuneACCESS table, as held by TCRdb, lists in-frame sequences with V and J called but not all clones. Of the missing ones, under half trace to an unresolved V gene in checked studies; the others have no known cause. V and J calls and clone size are given by that table; D and trimming were obtained from the DNA. This sample lists around 66,000 clones; 80% to 90% were detected once. The ten largest make up roughly 4.8% of the sample.

No immune events such as infections were documented for the healthy donors during the collection period. Healthy-donor blood repertoires served as a training cohort to calibrate time-dependent variance in a beta-binomial model of T-cell clone differential abundance. The training cohort comprised about ten healthy donors, 3 female and 7 male. An age range of roughly 29 to 65 years, with an average of 43 years, was recorded for the donors. Whole blood was collected from each healthy donor at three time points spaced about two weeks apart and obtained from a commercial supplier. For immunosequencing, genomic DNA was extracted from unsorted whole blood.

Sample: blood. The sequence was collected from a person aged 18-69 years in good health. The rearranged chain carries TRBV5-1 and TRBJ2-7; no D gene is confidently identified. The DNA sequence is given as TGCGCCAGCAGCTTGACCACAGCCTACGAGCAGTACTTC. Its protein product is CASSLTTAYEQYF.